This T cell receptor beta chain was obtained from a study of memory CD4+ T cells and cytomegalovirus serostatus. About the research overall: Healthy Belgian adult donors included about nine CMV-positive and some 23 CMV-negative people. General study findings and limits: About two fifths of the roughly 150 known CMV-associated TCRbeta sequences appeared in CD4+ memory. Median bootstrapped AUC for CMV status was just under 0.97 originally, approximately 0.93 US-trained.

In the authors' workflow: After removing out-of-frame reads, 2,204,828 distinct TCRbeta sequences remained. Generated by immunoSEQ multiplex PCR, the TCRdb table keeps only in-frame clones and is missing some. Clone size and the V and J calls come from that table; the DNA yielded D and trimming. The sample lists around 57,000 clones; roughly 80% were seen once. This clone came up a few times. What it binds is not known. Single viable CD3+CD4+CD8-CD45RO+ cells were sorted as the memory CD4+ T cells. This clonotype originated in an adult in good health and CMV-seronegative. Some clones in this sample may be carry-over from other donors' samples. The sequencing input was memory CD4+ T cells from blood.

For the CDR3, the DNA is TGTGCCAGCAGCCAAGGCGTAAGGGGATCTGAAGCTTTCTTT. Translation gives CASSQGVRGSEAFF. The chain has TRBV14 and TRBJ1-1; D may be TRBD1 (5 bases). Trimming took off 1 base at V and 6 bases at J, with 12 bases between the two ends. The CDR3 contains 14 residues. CDR1 SGHDN and CDR2 FVKESK come from the germline V gene.